This T cell receptor beta chain was recorded in a study of PD-1 blockade in mismatch repair-deficient tumors. This clone was observed a handful of times. The CDR3 consists of 12 residues. V was trimmed by 11 bases and J by 4 bases, leaving 12 bases between them. Germline V CDR1 and CDR2: MNHEY, SVGAGI. TCR sequencing covered a few patients who responded to pembrolizumab. Sequencing used immunoSEQ multiplex PCR; TCRdb keeps in-frame clones, though not all of them. In the table there are 100,000 to 150,000 clones, 88% of which are singletons. The source material was peripheral blood, sampled just under 74 weeks after starting pembrolizumab. This clonotype originated in an adult with mismatch repair-deficient cancer. The rearrangement joins TRBV6-5 to TRBJ1-5; no clear D gene. CDR3 DNA sequence: TGTGCCCGGGGAGTGGCTAATCAGCCCCAGCATTTT. Its protein product is CARGVANQPQHF.